The 4 T cell receptor beta chains below were found in one sample sequenced in a study of blood T cell repertoires in COVID-19. Profiled with immunoSEQ multiplex PCR; TCRdb holds only in-frame clones, not every one. The sample carries some 150,000 clones, about 87% recorded once. The sequenced material came from peripheral blood. The origin of the receptors is a human donor in a cohort sampled during active COVID-19.

This chain connects TRBV28 to TRBJ2-1; possibly TRBD1 for D (6 bases). There are 15 residues in the CDR3. Germline V lookup: CDR1 MDHEN, CDR2 SYDVKM. Between the trimmed V and J ends, which lost 3 bases and 5 bases, there was a span of 14 bases. This CDR3 reads CASSFYTGSHNEQFF. As DNA, the CDR3 is TGTGCCAGCAGTTTCTATACAGGGTCGCACAATGAGCAGTTCTTC.

This rearrangement joins TRBV11-2 to TRBJ2-1; 9 bases agree with TRBD2. The junction had 9 bases not matched to a gene; V was cut back by 0 bases and J by 6 bases. Germline CDR1 is SGHAT and CDR2 is FQNNGV. The CDR3 runs 17 residues. This CDR3 is CASSLEPWLAGSNEQFF. The CDR3 DNA reads as TGTGCCAGCAGCTTAGAGCCGTGGCTAGCGGGGAGCAATGAGCAGTTCTTC.

The chain combines TRBV10-1 with TRBJ1-6; TRBD1 is a possible D gene (5 bases). V was cut by 4 bases and J by 8 bases, with 9 bases left in between. The CDR3 consists of 13 residues. Germline V gene lookup returns CDR1 WNHNN and CDR2 SYGVQD (reference sequence). For the CDR3, the DNA is TGCGCCAGCAGTGCCAGGGCAGATTCACCCCTCCACTTT. It codes for CASSARADSPLHF.

Here the CDR3 reads CASSLGQLETQYF. The CDR3 DNA follows: TGTGCCAGCAGCTTAGGACAGCTAGAGACCCAGTACTTC. This chain connects TRBV7-9 to TRBJ2-5, with D tentatively TRBD1 (5 bases). The CDR3 has 13 residues. Trimming took 1 base from V and 4 from J, leaving 7 bases between them. Per germline, CDR1 SEHNR and CDR2 FQNEAQ (reference sequence).